The entry below gives a single T cell receptor beta chain sequence along with its context. Its matching antigen is unknown. V lost 4 bases and J lost 9, with 16 bases in between. Germline CDR1 SNHLY, CDR2 FYNNEI. This CDR3 region has 15 residues. This sample was taken from a study of T cell responses to AZD1222 COVID-19 vaccine. At the level of the study: Second-dose intervals of approximately 4 or approximately 12 weeks were pooled. Overall study results and limits: In all cases, repertoires were sampled only after the peak T cell response. Distributed over spike, vaccine-associated CD4 TCRs predominated at 160-218 and 743-854.

The assay was immunoSEQ multiplex PCR, and TCRdb's table has in-frame clones only and misses some. The table shows about 99,000 clones, with roughly 90% occurring only once. Sequenced here: peripheral blood, sampled on day 0 of AZD1222 vaccination. V gene TRBV2 combines with J gene TRBJ1-6; D remains ambiguous. This TCR came from an adult in good health. The CDR3 sequence: CASSVQVFNPSPLHF. The CDR3 DNA follows: TGTGCCAGCAGTGTTCAGGTCTTTAACCCTTCACCCCTCCACTTT.